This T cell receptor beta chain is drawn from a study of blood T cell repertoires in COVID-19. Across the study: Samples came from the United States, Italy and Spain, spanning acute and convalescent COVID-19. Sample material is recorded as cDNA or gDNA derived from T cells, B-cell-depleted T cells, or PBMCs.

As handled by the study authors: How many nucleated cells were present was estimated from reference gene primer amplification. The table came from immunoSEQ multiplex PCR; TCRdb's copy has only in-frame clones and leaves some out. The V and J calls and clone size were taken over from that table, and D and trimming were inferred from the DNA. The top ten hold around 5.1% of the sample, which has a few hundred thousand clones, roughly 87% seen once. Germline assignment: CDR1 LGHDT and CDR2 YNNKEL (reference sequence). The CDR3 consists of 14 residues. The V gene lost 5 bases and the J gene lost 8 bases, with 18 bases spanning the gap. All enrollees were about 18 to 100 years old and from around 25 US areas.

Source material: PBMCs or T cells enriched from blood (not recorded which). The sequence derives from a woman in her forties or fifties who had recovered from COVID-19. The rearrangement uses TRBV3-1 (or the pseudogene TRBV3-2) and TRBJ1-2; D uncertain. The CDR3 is CASSKRQSSGGYTF. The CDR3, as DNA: TGTGCCAGCAGCAAACGTCAGTCGTCCGGGGGCTACACCTTC.